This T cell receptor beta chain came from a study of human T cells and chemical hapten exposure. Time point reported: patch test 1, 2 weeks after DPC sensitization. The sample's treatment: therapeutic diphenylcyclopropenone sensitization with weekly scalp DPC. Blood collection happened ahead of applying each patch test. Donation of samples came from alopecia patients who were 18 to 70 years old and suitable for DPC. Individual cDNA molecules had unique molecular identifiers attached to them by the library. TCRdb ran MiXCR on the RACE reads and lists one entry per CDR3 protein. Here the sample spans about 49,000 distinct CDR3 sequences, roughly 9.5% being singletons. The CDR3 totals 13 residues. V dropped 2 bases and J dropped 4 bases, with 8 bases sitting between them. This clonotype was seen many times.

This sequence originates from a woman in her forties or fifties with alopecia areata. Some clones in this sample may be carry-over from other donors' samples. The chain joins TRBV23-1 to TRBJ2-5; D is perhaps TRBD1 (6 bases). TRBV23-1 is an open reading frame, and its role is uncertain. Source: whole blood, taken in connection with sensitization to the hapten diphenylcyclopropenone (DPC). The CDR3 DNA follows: TGCGCCAGCAGTCAAAAAGGGGGAGAGACCCAGTACTTC. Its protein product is CASSQKGGETQYF.